This TCR beta chain was profiled in a study of shared clonotypes between healthy human individuals. Assay used: immunoSEQ multiplex PCR; TCRdb lists only in-frame clones, some missing. The sample lists about 2.2 million clones, approximately 92% occurring once. Naive CD8 isolation took CD45RO-negative cells positively selected for CCR7 and excluded terminally differentiated effector memory CD45RA+ cells. The source is a man between 18 and 29 years old in good health. Some clones in this sample may be carry-over from other donors' samples. Material for sequencing was naive CD8+ T cells from PBMCs.

The CDR3 DNA follows: TGTGCCAGCAGCCGGAAATACAATGAGCAGTTCTTC. It is translated as CASSRKYNEQFF. The chain uses TRBV11-2 and TRBJ2-1; the D is unclear. V gave up 5 bases and J gave up 4 bases, with 6 bases separating them. This CDR3 comprises 12 residues. Per germline, CDR1 SGHAT and CDR2 FQNNGV.